Following are 21 T cell receptor beta chains from one sample sequenced in a study of shared clonotypes between healthy human individuals. TCRdb's table, derived via immunoSEQ multiplex PCR, lists solely in-frame clones and lacks some. In the table there are around 480,000 clones, roughly 85% of which are singletons. Sequencing was carried out using PBMCs. These receptors all come from a woman in her forties in good health. Some clones in this sample may be carry-over from other donors' samples.

There are a few counts of this clone. This chain joins TRBV2 and TRBJ2-5, with TRBD1 matching over 8 bases. Trimming cost V 1 base and J 5 bases; bases outside gene matches: 3. Germline CDR1 is SNHLY and CDR2 is FYNNEI. This CDR3 has 14 amino acids. The CDR3 DNA reads as TGTGCCAGCAGTGAAGGTGACAGGGGCGAGACCCAGTACTTC. Translation: CASSEGDRGETQYF.

The chain combines TRBV5-1 with TRBJ1-1; D may be TRBD1 (5 bases). Germline loops: CDR1 SGHRS, CDR2 YFSETQ. The germline V and J ends were trimmed by 4 bases and 4 bases, with 14 bases remaining between them. This CDR3 region has 14 residues. CDR3 DNA: TGCGCCAGCAGCCCCATGGGGGAGGCCACTGAAGCTTTCTTT. Residues: CASSPMGEATEAFF.

The genes are TRBV19 and TRBJ2-1; weak D call: TRBD1 (5 bases). Germline V gene sequence: CDR1 LNHDA, CDR2 SQIVND (reference sequence). This CDR3 contains 12 residues. V was clipped by 6 bases and J by 5 bases, with 8 bases between them. CDR3 sequence (DNA): TGTGCCAGTAGCAGGACACACAATGAGCAGTTCTTC. It yields the protein CASSRTHNEQFF.

The V and J genes are TRBV7-6 and TRBJ2-3; D is perhaps TRBD2 (6 bases). V was cut by 7 bases and J by 3 bases, with 17 bases left in between. CDR1 SGHVS and CDR2 FNYEAQ come from the germline V gene. CDR3 length equals 15 residues. The CDR3 nucleotides are TGTGCCAGCACCTCGGCAGGCGGGGCTACAGATACGCAGTATTTT. Amino acids: CASTSAGGATDTQYF.

The CDR3 sequence is CASSTDRVKPQHF. In DNA form, the CDR3 reads TGTGCCAGCAGCACGGACCGAGTGAAGCCCCAGCATTTT. The chain joins TRBV7-8 to TRBJ1-5; D call uncertain. The CDR3 is 13 residues long. V lost 5 bases and J lost 8, with 13 bases in between. The germline gives CDR1 SGHVS, CDR2 FQNEAQ.

This chain joins TRBV18 and TRBJ2-1; 11 bases agree with TRBD1. Trimming took 5 bases from V and 6 from J; bases not matched to a gene: 3. Germline CDR1 is KGHSH and CDR2 is LQKENI. This CDR3 has 14 amino acids. Here the CDR3 reads CASSTGTGGNEQFF. In nucleotides, the CDR3 is TGTGCCAGCTCAACTGGGACAGGGGGCAATGAGCAGTTCTTC.

The chain joins TRBV28 to TRBJ2-7; D is unclear. The length of the CDR3 is 13 residues. Trimming left V 8 bases short and J 2 bases short, with 13 bases between. Germline CDR1 MDHEN, CDR2 SYDVKM. In nucleotides, the CDR3 is TGTGCCAGCTACGACATCAACACCTACGAGCAGTACTTC. This translates into CASYDINTYEQYF.

This clone is a singleton in its sample. The CDR3 DNA follows: TGTGCCTGGATTCCCGGGACAGGGAGCTATGGCTACACCTTC. This sequence encodes CAWIPGTGSYGYTF. The V gene is TRBV30, the J gene TRBJ1-2; 9 bases fit TRBD1. Germline trimming cut 4 bases from V and 4 bases from J; bases unmatched to any gene: 7. This CDR3 is built from 14 residues. CDR1 and CDR2 from the germline V gene are GTSNPN and SVGIG (reference sequence).

The chain couples TRBV29-1 to TRBJ2-3; no clear D gene. Per the germline V gene, CDR1 is SQVTM and CDR2 is ANQGSEA. The CDR3 has 12 residues. The V end was cut by 4 bases, the J end by 4 bases, with 9 bases between. The DNA for the CDR3 is TGCAGCGTTGCGGTGTTGGCAGATACGCAGTATTTT. This translates into CSVAVLADTQYF.

In its sample, this clone was seen a few times. This chain joins TRBV19 and TRBJ1-5, with unresolved D. CDR3 size: 13 residues. Trimming took off 5 bases at V and 3 bases at J, with 8 bases between the two ends. Germline lookup yields CDR1 LNHDA and CDR2 SQIVND (reference sequence). The CDR3, as DNA: TGTGCCAGTAGTCACCGGGACAATCAGCCCCAGCATTTT. It specifies CASSHRDNQPQHF.

V is TRBV29-1 and J is TRBJ2-3, with TRBD1 identical over 7 bases. The CDR3 contains 14 residues. The junction had 9 bases not matched to a gene; V was cut back by 8 bases and J by 1 base. Per the germline V gene, CDR1 is SQVTM and CDR2 is ANQGSEA. CDR3 bases: TGCAGCATGACAGGGCCGGGTCGCACAGATACGCAGTATTTT. It specifies CSMTGPGRTDTQYF.

The chain links TRBV7-8 to TRBJ2-7, with D possibly called TRBD1 or TRBD2 (5 bases each). Trimming took off 5 bases at V and 1 base at J, with 9 bases between the two ends. Germline V gene data show CDR1 as SGHVS and CDR2 as FQNEAQ. The CDR3 length is 13 residues. The CDR3 nucleotides read TGTGCCAGCAGCCCGGGACCTTCCTACGAGCAGTACTTC. Its translation: CASSPGPSYEQYF.

The chain joins TRBV19 to TRBJ1-5, with D perhaps matching TRBD1 (6 bases). V was trimmed by 6 bases and J by 0 bases, leaving 6 bases between them. This CDR3 has 13 amino acids. CDR1 and CDR2 (germline): LNHDA, SQIVND (reference sequence). The chain's CDR3 is CASRTGSNQPQHF. The CDR3 DNA is TGTGCCAGTAGGACAGGTAGCAATCAGCCCCAGCATTTT. The entire variable domain, with the rest obtained from reference TRBV19 and TRBJ1-5, is as follows: DGGITQSPKYLFRKEGQNVTLSCEQNLNHDAMYWYRQDPGQGLRLIYYSQIVNDFQKGDIAEGYSVSREKKESFPLTVTSAQKNPTAFYLCASRTGSNQPQHFGDGTRLSIL.

This clone was counted a few times. This chain uses TRBV28 with TRBJ1-2; 11 bases are shared with TRBD1. This CDR3 is built from 15 residues. V was clipped by 5 bases and J by 3 bases; unmatched bases: 5. In germline, CDR1 is MDHEN, CDR2 SYDVKM. The CDR3 here is CASSRTGGAYYGYTF. In DNA, the CDR3 is TGTGCCAGCAGTCGGACAGGGGGCGCCTACTATGGCTACACCTTC.

The J gene is TRBJ2-1, the V gene TRBV28; the match to TRBD1 covers 7 bases. V gave up 6 bases and J gave up 6 bases; unmatched junction bases: 8. CDR1 MDHEN and CDR2 SYDVKM come from the germline V gene. CDR3 length equals 14 residues. DNA for the CDR3: TGTGCCAGCAGCTACTTGGGACAGAGCAATGAGCAGTTCTTC. Its translation: CASSYLGQSNEQFF.

In this sample, this clone turned up once. This sequence is one base from a far larger clone and is likely a read error. This chain links TRBV30 with TRBJ2-5, with D possibly matching TRBD1 (5 bases). Germline loops: CDR1 GTSNPN, CDR2 SVGIG (reference sequence). The CDR3 contains 14 residues. V shed 3 bases and J shed 0 bases, with 11 bases lying between them. CDR3 in amino acids: CAWSRQTYQETQYF. The CDR3 nucleotides read TGTGCCTGGAGCCGACAGACCTACCAAGAGACCCAGTACTTC.

The chain joins TRBV19 to TRBJ2-7; TRBD1 matches at 7 bases. The CDR3 is made up of 14 amino acids. From germline, CDR1 is LNHDA and CDR2 SQIVND (reference sequence). The ends lost 4 bases at V and 0 bases at J; junction bases unmatched: 3. DNA of the CDR3: TGTGCCAGTAGTAAACAGGGGTCCTCCTACGAGCAGTACTTC. Amino acids: CASSKQGSSYEQYF.

This chain links TRBV4-2 with TRBJ1-5, with D possibly being TRBD1 (6 bases). CDR3 length: 16 residues. CDR1 is LGHNA and CDR2 is YNFKEQ in the germline V gene. Trimming took 3 bases from V and 7 from J, leaving 19 bases between them. In DNA form, the CDR3 reads TGTGCCAGCAGCCAGGACACAGGGTTTGATCGGCAGCCCCAGCATTTT. Amino acid sequence: CASSQDTGFDRQPQHF.

Written as DNA, the CDR3 is TGTGCCGGCGGGGGGACAGGGGTATACGAGCAGTACTTC. Translated, it gives CAGGGTGVYEQYF. The gene calls are TRBV7-2 and TRBJ2-7, with TRBD1 matching 10 bases. The germline CDR1 and CDR2 sequences are SGHTA and FQGNSA. J lost 4 bases, V lost 11 bases, and 8 bases had no gene match. The CDR3 spans 13 residues.

This rearrangement joins TRBV28 to TRBJ1-5, with a possible D match to TRBD1 (5 bases). Germline assignment: CDR1 MDHEN and CDR2 SYDVKM. Trimming stripped 6 bases from V and 3 bases from J, with 15 bases between. The CDR3 is 15 amino acids. CDR3 protein: CASSLQGGDNQPQHF. CDR3 sequence (DNA): TGTGCCAGCAGCCTCCAAGGAGGGGACAATCAGCCCCAGCATTTT.

This clone showed up just a few times. This rearrangement joins TRBV27 to TRBJ1-4; D remains unclear. Deletions cut 3 bases from V and 7 bases from J, with 9 bases between. There are 13 residues in the CDR3. Per germline, CDR1 MNHEY and CDR2 SMNVEV (reference sequence). The DNA of the CDR3 is TGTGCCAGCAGTTTTTCTGGCTTTGAAAAACTGTTTTTT. Translating it yields CASSFSGFEKLFF.